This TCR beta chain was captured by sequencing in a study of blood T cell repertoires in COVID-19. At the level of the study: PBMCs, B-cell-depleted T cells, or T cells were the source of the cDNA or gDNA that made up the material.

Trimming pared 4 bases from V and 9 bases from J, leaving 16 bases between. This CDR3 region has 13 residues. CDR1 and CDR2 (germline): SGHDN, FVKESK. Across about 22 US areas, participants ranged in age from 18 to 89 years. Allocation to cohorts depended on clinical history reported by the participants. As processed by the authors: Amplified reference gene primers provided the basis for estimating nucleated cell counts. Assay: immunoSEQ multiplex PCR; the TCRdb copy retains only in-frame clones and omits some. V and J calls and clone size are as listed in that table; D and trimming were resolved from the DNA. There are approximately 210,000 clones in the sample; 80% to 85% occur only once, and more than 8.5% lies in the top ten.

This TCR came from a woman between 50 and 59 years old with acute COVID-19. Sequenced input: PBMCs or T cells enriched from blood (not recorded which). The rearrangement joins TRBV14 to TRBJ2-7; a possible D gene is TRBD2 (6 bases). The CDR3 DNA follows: TGTGCCAGCAGCCCCACTGGCGGGGTGGGGCAGTACTTC. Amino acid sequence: CASSPTGGVGQYF.